Below, one T cell receptor beta chain is given with its context. Time point meaning: pretreatment peripheral blood. Between 1 and 8 samples per patient were obtained, pretreatment and on-treatment. The data were obtained in a study of PD-L1 blockade in urothelial cancer. Clones were sequenced by immunoSEQ multiplex PCR, and TCRdb holds only the in-frame ones, with some missing. This sample has 70,000 to 75,000 clones, with around 90% found just once. CDR3 length: 13 amino acids. V was clipped by 6 bases and J by 4 bases, with 11 bases between them. CDR1 MDHEN and CDR2 SYDVKM come from the germline V gene.

This clonotype was obtained from a man between 70 and 80 years old with urothelial cancer. The chain joins TRBV28 to TRBJ2-3; the D gene is possibly TRBD2 (5 bases). Sample: PBMCs, taken around atezolizumab (anti-PD-L1) treatment. Written as DNA, the CDR3 is TGTGCCAGCAGCCTCGGACTTCCAGATACGCAGTATTTT. Residues: CASSLGLPDTQYF.